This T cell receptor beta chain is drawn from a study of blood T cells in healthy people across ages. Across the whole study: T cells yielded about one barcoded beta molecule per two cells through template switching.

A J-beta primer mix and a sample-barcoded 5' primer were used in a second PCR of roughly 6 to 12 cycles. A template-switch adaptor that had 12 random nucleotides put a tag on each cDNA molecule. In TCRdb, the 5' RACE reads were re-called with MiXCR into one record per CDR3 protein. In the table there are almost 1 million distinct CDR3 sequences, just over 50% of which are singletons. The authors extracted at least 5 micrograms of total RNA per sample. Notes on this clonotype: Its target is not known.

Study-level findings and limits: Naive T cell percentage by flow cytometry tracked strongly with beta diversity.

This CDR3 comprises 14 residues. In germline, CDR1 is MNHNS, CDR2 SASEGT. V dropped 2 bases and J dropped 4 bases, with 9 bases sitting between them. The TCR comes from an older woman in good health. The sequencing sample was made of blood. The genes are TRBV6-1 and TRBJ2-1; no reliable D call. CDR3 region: CASSEIDKYNEQFF. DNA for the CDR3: TGTGCCAGCAGTGAAATCGACAAGTACAATGAGCAGTTCTTC.